The 26 T cell receptor beta chains below all came from one sample that was sequenced in a study of blood T cell repertoires in COVID-19. Assay used: immunoSEQ multiplex PCR; TCRdb lists only in-frame clones, some missing. The table records 300,000 to 400,000 clones, around 86% of them present only once. The material sequenced was peripheral blood. The receptor set was obtained from a human donor in a cohort sampled during active COVID-19.

This clone appeared once. The chain has TRBV19 and TRBJ2-1; a weak D match, TRBD2 (5 bases). Germline values: CDR1 LNHDA, CDR2 SQIVND (reference sequence). V shed 7 bases and J shed 3 bases, with 19 bases lying between them. This CDR3 contains 16 residues. Written as DNA, the CDR3 is TGTGCCAGTACCGCCGGGGAGCGGCTAAACTACAATGAGCAGTTCTTC. Its translation: CASTAGERLNYNEQFF.

The chain recombines TRBV30 with TRBJ2-3; 11 nucleotides match TRBD1. Per the germline V gene, CDR1 is GTSNPN and CDR2 is SVGIG (reference sequence). After removal of 2 bases from V and 5 bases from J, the junction contained 9 bases not matched to a gene. This CDR3 is 16 amino acids long. The CDR3 DNA reads TGTGCCTGGAGTCCTCATGGGACAGGGGGGGGAGATACGCAGTATTTT. Amino acids: CAWSPHGTGGGDTQYF.

This rearrangement joins TRBV5-6 to TRBJ2-7; 8 nucleotides line up with TRBD1. V trimming: 0 bases; J trimming: 5 bases; junction bases outside the gene matches: 16. The CDR3 has 18 amino acids. Germline V lookup: CDR1 SGHDT, CDR2 YYEEEE. Here the CDR3 DNA reads TGTGCCAGCAGCTTGGGGGGGCCGACAGGGGACGGAGGAAACGAGCAGTACTTC. This encodes CASSLGGPTGDGGNEQYF. The full variable domain, its missing parts supplied by reference TRBV5-6 and TRBJ2-7, is DAGVTQSPTHLIKTRGQQVTLRCSPKSGHDTVSWYQQALGQGPQFIFQYYEEEERQRGNFPDRFSGHQFPNYSSELNVNALLLGDSALYLCASSLGGPTGDGGNEQYFGPGTRLTVT.

The chain uses TRBV5-1 and TRBJ1-1; D remains ambiguous. Germline lookup yields CDR1 SGHRS and CDR2 YFSETQ. The V gene lost 4 bases and the J gene lost 6 bases, with 16 bases spanning the gap. The CDR3 is made up of 14 amino acids. This CDR3 reads CASSEGVENPEAFF. CDR3 DNA: TGCGCCAGCAGCGAGGGCGTCGAAAACCCTGAAGCTTTCTTT.

The V and J genes are TRBV30 and TRBJ1-5; D gene uncertain. Trimming pared 2 bases from V and 2 bases from J, leaving 13 bases between. The germline V gene has CDR1 GTSNPN and CDR2 SVGIG (reference sequence). The CDR3 is made up of 15 amino acids. The CDR3 reads CAWSWSVACNQPQHF. The DNA for the CDR3 is TGTGCCTGGAGTTGGTCAGTGGCTTGCAATCAGCCCCAGCATTTT.

For this clone: One end of the junction fails to match germline, which may point to a read error. V and J are TRBV11-3 and TRBJ2-2, with D perhaps TRBD2 (5 bases). There are 14 residues in the CDR3. Germline CDR1 and CDR2: SGHNT and YENEEA. The CDR3 DNA reads TGTGCCAGCAGCCTAGAAGGGAGTTACGGGGAGCTGTTTTTT. It encodes CASSLEGSYGELFF.

This clone was detected only once. The chain has TRBV11-3 and TRBJ2-2; 7 positions match TRBD2. CDR3 length equals 15 residues. J was trimmed by 3 bases and V by 1 base; bases with no gene match: 2. Germline loops: CDR1 SGHNT, CDR2 YENEEA. CDR3 in DNA: TGTGCCAGCAGCTTAGCTCTAGCGGACACCGGGGAGCTGTTTTTT. Its translation: CASSLALADTGELFF.

The chain is built from TRBV6-5 and TRBJ1-4; 7 bases are a match to TRBD1. Losses at the gene ends were 6 bases for V and 7 bases for J; bases not matched to a gene: 11. The germline V gene encodes CDR1 MNHEY and CDR2 SVGAGI. This CDR3 is built from 15 residues. CDR3 in DNA: TGTGCCAGCAGCCTAATACAGGGGAGCGGTGAAAAACTGTTTTTT. This gives the protein CASSLIQGSGEKLFF.

The chain recombines TRBV30 with TRBJ2-6; TRBD2 is a possible D gene (5 bases). Deletions cut 4 bases from V and 0 bases from J, with 13 bases between. The CDR3 covers 16 residues. Germline values: CDR1 GTSNPN, CDR2 SVGIG (reference sequence). The CDR3 DNA sequence: TGTGCCTGGACTTTAGGGCGGGTCTCTGGGGCCAACGTCCTGACTTTC. It translates to CAWTLGRVSGANVLTF.

The CDR3 protein is CASSFGQNNYGYTF. The CDR3 DNA follows: TGTGCCAGCAGCTTCGGACAGAACAACTATGGCTACACCTTC. The chain joins TRBV7-2 to TRBJ1-2, with a possible D match to TRBD1 (6 bases). V was pared by 3 bases and J by 2 bases, with 10 bases between. The germline V gene has CDR1 SGHTA and CDR2 FQGNSA. The CDR3 runs to 14 residues. Full variable domain (outside the CDR3, taken from reference TRBV7-2 and TRBJ1-2): GAGVSQSPSNKVTEKGKDVELRCDPISGHTALYWYRQSLGQGLEFLIYFQGNSAPDKSGLPSDRFSAERTGGSVSTLTIQRTQQEDSAVYLCASSFGQNNYGYTFGSGTRLTVV.

The J gene is TRBJ2-7, the V gene TRBV5-1, with TRBD2 matching over 8 bases. Trimming removed 0 bases from V and 2 bases from J; junction bases left unmatched: 4. Germline lookup yields CDR1 SGHRS and CDR2 YFSETQ. The CDR3 runs to 15 residues. The CDR3 nucleotides are TGCGCCAGCAGCTTGGGACCCGGGGGGGCCTACGAGCAGTACTTC. It is translated as CASSLGPGGAYEQYF.

This sequence joins TRBV28 and TRBJ1-1, with D possibly being TRBD1 (5 bases). Trimming shortened V by 9 bases and J by 5 bases, and 22 bases separated the two germline ends. Germline CDR1 is MDHEN and CDR2 is SYDVKM. The CDR3 has 15 residues. CDR3 sequence reads: CASSPPGTLGTEAFF. The CDR3 DNA sequence: TGTGCCAGTTCTCCCCCCGGGACTCTGGGGACTGAAGCTTTCTTT.

The chain combines TRBV19 with TRBJ1-2; D possibly corresponds to TRBD1 (5 bases). This CDR3 spans 14 amino acids. Trimming pared 2 bases from V and 4 bases from J, leaving 11 bases between. Germline assignment: CDR1 LNHDA and CDR2 SQIVND (reference sequence). Here the CDR3 reads CASSISRVSYGYTF. CDR3 coding DNA: TGTGCCAGTAGTATAAGCAGGGTCAGCTATGGCTACACCTTC.

The V and J genes are TRBV2 and TRBJ2-5, with D possibly TRBD1 on 5 matching bases. The V end lost 2 bases, the J end lost 9 bases, and 7 bases lay between the germline ends. This CDR3 contains 11 residues. Germline CDR1 reads SNHLY; CDR2 reads FYNNEI. The CDR3 DNA sequence: TGTGCCAGCAGTGAAAAAGGGGCCCAGTACTTC. It codes for CASSEKGAQYF.

V gene TRBV28 combines with J gene TRBJ2-7; no clear D. Trimming left V 4 bases short and J 7 bases short, with 11 bases between. Looked up from germline, CDR1 is MDHEN and CDR2 is SYDVKM. The CDR3 consists of 12 residues. CDR3 amino acids: CASSSFLREQYF. DNA for the CDR3: TGTGCCAGCAGTTCCTTCCTCCGTGAGCAGTACTTC.

The V and J genes are TRBV11-3 and TRBJ1-1, with unresolved D. V lost 5 bases, J lost 1 base, and 11 bases lay in between. The CDR3 is made up of 14 amino acids. Germline values: CDR1 SGHNT, CDR2 YENEEA. CDR3 DNA sequence: TGTGCCAGCAGCAGAGGTCCGGAGAACACTGAAGCTTTCTTT. This encodes CASSRGPENTEAFF.

The rearrangement links TRBV4-1 to TRBJ2-5; TRBD1 matches 8 bases. The V and J ends lost 4 bases and 2 bases, in that order; junction bases with no gene match: 6. CDR3 size: 15 residues. CDR1 and CDR2 from the germline V gene are MGHRA and YSYEKL. The CDR3 sequence is CASSRGQGGQETQYF. In DNA, the CDR3 is TGCGCCAGCAGCCGCGGACAGGGAGGTCAAGAGACCCAGTACTTC.

The V call is TRBV28, the J call TRBJ1-3; 9 bases are a match to TRBD1. CDR1 is MDHEN, CDR2 SYDVKM, per germline. The ends lost 6 bases at V and 9 bases at J; junction bases unmatched: 12. The CDR3 spans 15 residues. CDR3 loop: CASRSPGQGASTIYF. The CDR3 DNA reads as TGTGCCAGCAGGAGTCCGGGACAGGGAGCATCCACCATATATTTT.

In this sample, this clone turned up once. V gene TRBV28 combines with J gene TRBJ1-5; 7 bases are shared with TRBD1. Germline-derived CDR1 and CDR2 are MDHEN and SYDVKM. V lost 3 bases to trimming and J lost 9 bases; unmatched junction nucleotides: 8. The CDR3 covers 14 residues. For the CDR3, the DNA is TGTGCCAGCAGTTTGGGACAGCCCCCTACGCCCCAGCATTTT. It translates to CASSLGQPPTPQHF.

The chain uses TRBV11-2 and TRBJ1-4, with a tentative D call TRBD1 (6 bases). The CDR3 is 14 residues long. Per germline, CDR1 SGHAT and CDR2 FQNNGV. V was cut by 0 bases and J by 7 bases, with 9 bases left in between. CDR3 region: CASSLDQGTEKLFF. Written as DNA, the CDR3 is TGTGCCAGCAGCTTAGATCAGGGGACTGAAAAACTGTTTTTT.

The chain couples TRBV2 to TRBJ1-1; a possible D gene is TRBD1 (6 bases). Deletions cut 8 bases from V and 11 bases from J, with 21 bases between. CDR3 length: 13 residues. The V gene's germline CDR1 is SNHLY and CDR2 FYNNEI. Here the CDR3 reads CASSGGPRREAFF. In DNA form, the CDR3 reads TGTGCCAGCTCGGGGGGGCCAAGGAGGGAGGCTTTCTTT.

This chain uses TRBV25-1 with TRBJ2-4; maybe TRBD1 (5 bases). From germline, CDR1 is MGHDK and CDR2 SYGVNS. This CDR3 spans 16 amino acids. The ends were cut back, 5 bases at V and 1 base at J, with 15 bases in the middle. In DNA, the CDR3 is TGTGCCAGCAGTTCCCCCACAGGTCCGGCCAAAAACATTCAGTACTTC. This gives the protein CASSSPTGPAKNIQYF.

This clone was counted a single time. This chain joins TRBV14 and TRBJ2-2, with no clear D. Germline CDR1 reads SGHDN; CDR2 reads FVKESK. Trimming took 1 base from V and 2 from J, leaving 14 bases between them. There are 17 residues in the CDR3. CDR3 region: CASSQAGSEPNTGELFF. CDR3 in DNA: TGTGCCAGCAGCCAAGCAGGCAGTGAGCCCAACACCGGGGAGCTGTTTTTT.

V is TRBV30 and J is TRBJ2-1; 8 bases align to TRBD2. CDR1 GTSNPN and CDR2 SVGIG come from the germline V gene (reference sequence). The CDR3 runs 13 residues. V was clipped by 2 bases and J by 9 bases; unmatched bases: 6. CDR3 nucleotide sequence: TGTGCCTGGAGTCGGGGGGGGGAGAGTGAGCAGTTCTTC. Protein product: CAWSRGGESEQFF.

The genes are TRBV29-1 and TRBJ2-1; 8 nucleotides align to TRBD1. Germline V CDR1 and CDR2: SQVTM, ANQGSEA. CDR3 length: 14 residues. V trimming: 8 bases; J trimming: 4 bases; junction bases outside the gene matches: 10. CDR3 in amino acids: CSLSRWTGYNEQFF. DNA for the CDR3: TGCAGCCTATCTCGATGGACAGGGTACAATGAGCAGTTCTTC.

This clone has just a few counts. The V gene is TRBV10-1, the J gene TRBJ2-7; TRBD1 aligns across 10 bases. Germline V gives CDR1 WNHNN, CDR2 SYGVQD (reference sequence). After removal of 6 bases from V and 3 bases from J, the junction contained 5 bases not matched to a gene. This CDR3 is built from 14 residues. The CDR3 loop is CASRRQGAYYEQYF. The CDR3 DNA follows: TGCGCCAGCAGAAGACAGGGGGCCTACTACGAGCAGTACTTC.